Below, 5 T cell receptor beta chains from the same sample are listed, as sequenced in a study of blood T cell repertoires in COVID-19. Sequencing was performed with immunoSEQ multiplex PCR; in TCRdb, only in-frame clones are kept and a portion is missing. This table has approximately 210,000 clones, about 88% appearing once. Sequenced material: peripheral blood. The source is a woman in her thirties or forties who had recovered from COVID-19.

V usage is TRBV5-6 and J usage is TRBJ1-2; D possibly corresponds to TRBD1 (5 bases). CDR3 length equals 14 residues. V lost 2 bases and J 5 bases, leaving 13 bases between the germline ends. In germline, CDR1 is SGHDT, CDR2 YYEEEE. The CDR3 region is CASSFGRDLYGYTF. CDR3 in DNA: TGTGCCAGCAGCTTCGGCCGGGACTTATATGGCTACACCTTC. Drawing the rest from reference TRBV5-6 and TRBJ1-2, the complete variable domain is DAGVTQSPTHLIKTRGQQVTLRCSPKSGHDTVSWYQQALGQGPQFIFQYYEEEERQRGNFPDRFSGHQFPNYSSELNVNALLLGDSALYLCASSFGRDLYGYTFGSGTRLTVV.

This clone showed up just a few times. The chain couples TRBV4-2 to TRBJ1-1; 7 bases fit TRBD1. Germline loops: CDR1 LGHNA, CDR2 YNFKEQ. The CDR3 is made up of 15 amino acids. Germline trimming cut 3 bases from V and 1 base from J; bases unmatched to any gene: 5. CDR3 loop: CASSHTRQGNTEAFF. As DNA, the CDR3 is TGTGCCAGCAGCCACACTCGACAGGGGAACACTGAAGCTTTCTTT.

The chain combines TRBV5-1 with TRBJ1-3; D is ambiguous. CDR3 length: 16 amino acids. Germline V gene sequence: CDR1 SGHRS, CDR2 YFSETQ. V gave up 2 bases and J gave up 0 bases, with 12 bases separating them. CDR3 sequence (DNA): TGCGCCAGCAGCTTTTCCTTGCCGAGCTCTGGAAACACCATATATTTT. Translated: CASSFSLPSSGNTIYF.

The chain has TRBV7-2 and TRBJ2-5; 7 bases agree with TRBD1. The ends lost 4 bases at V and 6 bases at J; junction bases unmatched: 5. In germline, CDR1 is SGHTA, CDR2 FQGNSA. The CDR3 is 13 amino acids. The CDR3 here is CASSSTGVQTQYF. In nucleotides, the CDR3 is TGTGCCAGCAGCTCTACAGGGGTACAGACCCAGTACTTC.

The rearrangement joins TRBV10-3 to TRBJ1-1, with 11 bases aligning to TRBD1. Germline lookup yields CDR1 ENHRY and CDR2 SYGVKD. This CDR3 has 14 residues. Germline trimming cut 4 bases from V and 6 bases from J; bases unmatched to any gene: 4. The CDR3 sequence is CAISGRTGGAEAFF. CDR3 DNA: TGTGCCATCAGTGGAAGGACAGGGGGCGCTGAAGCTTTCTTT.